The rows below give T cell receptor beta chains drawn from one sample of a study of blood T cell repertoires in COVID-19. Only in-frame clones appear in the TCRdb table, and some are missing; sequencing was by immunoSEQ multiplex PCR. The sample consists of about 300,000 clones, roughly 90% of them appearing once. The specimen sequenced was peripheral blood. Every receptor here comes from a woman aged 25 to 39 with COVID-19, enrolled during active disease. Both conserved end residues are part of each CDR3. A D gene is named only where the DNA matches it firmly. Not every row has a clone size; where given, it reads once, few, many or a size class.

d_gene	v_gene	abundance	j_gene	CDR3aa	CDR3nt
-	TRBV10-3	-	TRBJ1-2	CAISESTRFYGYTF	TGTGCCATCAGTGAGTCGACCAGGTTTTATGGCTACACCTTC
-	TRBV5-1	-	TRBJ1-3	CASSAQGTDGNTIYF	TGCGCCAGCAGCGCACAGGGAACGGACGGAAACACCATATATTTT
-	TRBV5-6	-	TRBJ2-7	CASSLRGSTYEQYF	TGTGCCAGCAGCTTGAGGGGCAGTACCTACGAGCAGTACTTC
TRBD1	TRBV11-3	-	TRBJ1-2	CASSYGAGQGDYGYTF	TGTGCCAGCAGCTACGGGGCTGGACAGGGTGACTATGGCTACACCTTC
-	TRBV5-1	-	TRBJ1-2	CASRPGGNNYGYTF	TGCGCCAGCAGGCCGGGGGGGAATAACTATGGCTACACCTTC
TRBD1	TRBV10-2	-	TRBJ1-1	CASSESDRGTEAFF	TGCGCCAGCAGTGAGTCGGACAGGGGGACTGAAGCTTTCTTT
-	TRBV7-8	-	TRBJ1-1	CASSLALGDNTEAFF	TGTGCCAGCAGCTTAGCGCTAGGGGATAACACTGAAGCTTTCTTT
TRBD1	TRBV2	once	TRBJ2-2	CASSETGVTGELFF	TGTGCCAGCAGTGAGACAGGGGTAACCGGGGAGCTGTTTTTT
TRBD1	TRBV28	-	TRBJ2-2	CASSLWGQGNTGELFF	TGTGCCAGCAGTTTATGGGGACAGGGAAACACCGGGGAGCTGTTTTTT
TRBD1	TRBV6-5	-	TRBJ2-5	CASRTGSRETQYF	TGTGCCAGCAGGACAGGGTCCCGGGAGACCCAGTACTTC
TRBD2	TRBV5-1	-	TRBJ2-1	CASSSGVAGAQGNEQFF	TGCGCCAGCAGCTCCGGGGTAGCGGGGGCCCAAGGCAATGAGCAGTTCTTC
-	TRBV5-6	-	TRBJ1-5	CASSMRGNQPQHF	TGTGCCAGCAGCATGCGGGGAAATCAGCCCCAGCATTTT
-	TRBV27	once	TRBJ1-5	CASSLNFGGYQPQHF	TGTGCCAGCAGTTTGAACTTTGGGGGGTATCAGCCCCAGCATTTT
-	TRBV11-2	-	TRBJ2-3	CASRRLGEPHTQYF	TGTGCCAGCAGAAGACTAGGGGAGCCGCATACGCAGTATTTT
-	TRBV29-1	-	TRBJ1-4	CSVEEGHGVVELFF	TGCAGCGTTGAAGAGGGACACGGCGTCGTGGAACTGTTTTTT
TRBD1	TRBV2	-	TRBJ1-1	CASILGQGYGEAFF	TGTGCCAGCATCCTAGGACAGGGGTACGGTGAAGCTTTCTTT
-	TRBV3-1/TRBV3-2	-	TRBJ2-3	CASRGGAEDTQYF	TGTGCCAGCAGAGGGGGGGCTGAGGATACGCAGTATTTT
-	TRBV6-1	-	TRBJ1-2	CASSEPIAWGGGYGYTF	TGTGCCAGCAGTGAACCAATTGCGTGGGGGGGCGGCTATGGCTACACCTTC
TRBD1	TRBV19	-	TRBJ2-5	CASTLRPTGQGSETQYF	TGTGCCAGTACGCTAAGACCGACAGGGCAAGGATCAGAGACCCAGTACTTC
TRBD1	TRBV5-8	-	TRBJ1-1	CASSLADRGKAFF	TGTGCCAGCAGCTTGGCCGACAGGGGGAAAGCTTTCTTT
TRBD1	TRBV24-1	-	TRBJ2-3	CATGGTGRTGVEDTQYF	TGTGCCACCGGGGGGACCGGCAGGACAGGGGTGGAGGATACGCAGTATTTT
TRBD2	TRBV4-1	-	TRBJ2-1	CASSQGLAGQNEQFF	TGCGCCAGCAGCCAAGGACTAGCGGGGCAGAATGAGCAGTTCTTC
TRBD1	TRBV7-2	-	TRBJ2-1	CASSLVTDRGPFENNEQFF	TGTGCCAGCAGCTTAGTTACGGACAGGGGGCCTTTCGAGAACAATGAGCAGTTCTTC
-	TRBV5-1	-	TRBJ1-2	CASSLGQRSYGYTF	TGCGCCAGCAGCTTGGGACAGAGATCCTATGGCTACACCTTC
-	TRBV24-1	-	TRBJ1-2	CATSDFRRDYGYTF	TGTGCCACCAGTGATTTTCGGCGGGACTATGGCTACACCTTC
TRBD2	TRBV10-1	-	TRBJ2-1	CASSSGGAIEQFF	TGCGCCAGCTCTAGCGGGGGGGCCATTGAGCAGTTCTTC
-	TRBV6-2/TRBV6-3	once	TRBJ2-3	CASSYGLHTDTQYF	TGTGCCAGCAGTTACGGACTCCACACAGATACGCAGTATTTT
-	TRBV7-2	-	TRBJ1-1	CASSQGRGRGDTEAFF	TGTGCCAGCAGCCAGGGAAGGGGCCGCGGCGACACTGAAGCTTTCTTT
TRBD2	TRBV27	-	TRBJ2-7	CASSPGTSGGIPQYF	TGTGCCAGCAGTCCCGGGACTAGCGGGGGGATACCTCAGTACTTC
-	TRBV27	-	TRBJ2-5	CASNSGHSLETQYF	TGTGCCAGCAATTCGGGACACTCACTGGAGACCCAGTACTTC
TRBD2	TRBV2	-	TRBJ2-7	CASSPSGGFYEQYF	TGTGCCAGCAGCCCTAGCGGGGGATTCTACGAGCAGTACTTC
-	TRBV4-1	-	TRBJ1-1	CASSQDRGRFFGTEAFF	TGCGCCAGCAGCCAAGACAGGGGAAGGTTTTTCGGGACTGAAGCTTTCTTT
TRBD1	TRBV4-1	-	TRBJ2-7	CASSRGTGRSYEQYF	TGCGCCAGCAGCCGGGGGACAGGCCGCTCCTACGAGCAGTACTTC
-	TRBV7-9	-	TRBJ2-2	CASSLVVRTGELFF	TGTGCCAGCAGCTTAGTGGTCAGAACCGGGGAGCTGTTTTTT
-	TRBV5-4	-	TRBJ1-6	CASSLEQGNSPLHF	TGTGCCAGCAGCTTGGAACAGGGCAACTCACCCCTCCACTTT
TRBD1	TRBV5-6	-	TRBJ1-2	CASSLGDRRILGYTF	TGTGCCAGCAGCTTGGGGGACAGGCGGATTCTCGGCTACACCTTC
-	TRBV29-1	once	TRBJ1-1	CSVDGGGTEAFF	TGCAGCGTTGACGGGGGAGGGACTGAAGCTTTCTTT
-	TRBV19	-	TRBJ1-5	CASKREYSNQPQHF	TGTGCCAGTAAGCGGGAGTATAGCAATCAGCCCCAGCATTTT
-	TRBV7-2	-	TRBJ1-6	CASSLVRSSYNSPLHF	TGTGCCAGCAGCTTAGTGCGAAGCTCCTATAATTCACCCCTCCACTTT
-	TRBV10-3	-	TRBJ2-2	CAISDRFGAVPNTGELFF	TGTGCCATCAGTGACAGATTTGGGGCGGTCCCGAACACCGGGGAGCTGTTTTTT
-	TRBV9	-	TRBJ2-3	CASSVSVADTQYF	TGTGCCAGCAGCGTTTCCGTTGCAGATACGCAGTATTTT
-	TRBV6-5	once	TRBJ1-1	CASSPRGGNTEAFF	TGTGCCAGCTCACCGAGGGGAGGGAACACTGAAGCTTTCTTT
TRBD1	TRBV5-5	-	TRBJ2-7	CASSAPDRAYEQYF	TGTGCCAGCAGCGCCCCGGACAGGGCCTACGAGCAGTACTTC
-	TRBV6-1	-	TRBJ2-1	CASSEAVEGNEQFF	TGTGCCAGCAGTGAAGCAGTAGAGGGCAATGAGCAGTTCTTC
TRBD1	TRBV5-6	-	TRBJ1-6	CASSPRQGRSPLHF	TGTGCCAGCAGCCCGCGACAGGGACGCTCACCCCTCCACTTT
-	TRBV29-1	-	TRBJ1-2	CSANTGFEDGYTF	TGCAGCGCTAACACAGGGTTTGAGGATGGCTACACCTTC
TRBD1	TRBV7-2	once	TRBJ1-2	CASSPAGTGGHGYTF	TGTGCCAGCAGCCCGGCCGGGACAGGGGGCCATGGCTACACCTTC
TRBD1	TRBV19	-	TRBJ1-6	CASSPTGANSPLHF	TGTGCCAGTAGCCCCACAGGGGCTAATTCACCCCTCCACTTT
-	TRBV27	-	TRBJ1-1	CASSPLFGREVEAFF	TGTGCCAGCAGTCCCCTCTTCGGCAGGGAGGTCGAAGCTTTCTTT
TRBD1	TRBV11-1	-	TRBJ1-1	CASSSGQASEAFF	TGTGCCAGCAGTTCCGGACAGGCCAGTGAAGCTTTCTTT
TRBD1	TRBV19	-	TRBJ1-5	CASSTDRGRRGPQHF	TGTGCCAGTAGTACAGACAGGGGGCGACGAGGGCCCCAGCATTTT
-	TRBV7-8	-	TRBJ2-3	CASSARRDTDTQYF	TGTGCCAGCAGCGCCCGGCGGGACACAGATACGCAGTATTTT
TRBD2	TRBV7-9	-	TRBJ2-1	CASSSPERGVYNEQFF	TGTGCCAGCAGTTCTCCGGAGCGGGGGGTGTACAATGAGCAGTTCTTC
-	TRBV25-1	once	TRBJ2-3	CASSESGGTDTQYF	TGTGCCAGCAGTGAATCAGGGGGCACAGATACGCAGTATTTT
-	TRBV11-2	-	TRBJ2-3	CASSSPRWLVTDTQYF	TGTGCCAGCAGTTCCCCCCGGTGGCTAGTCACAGATACGCAGTATTTT